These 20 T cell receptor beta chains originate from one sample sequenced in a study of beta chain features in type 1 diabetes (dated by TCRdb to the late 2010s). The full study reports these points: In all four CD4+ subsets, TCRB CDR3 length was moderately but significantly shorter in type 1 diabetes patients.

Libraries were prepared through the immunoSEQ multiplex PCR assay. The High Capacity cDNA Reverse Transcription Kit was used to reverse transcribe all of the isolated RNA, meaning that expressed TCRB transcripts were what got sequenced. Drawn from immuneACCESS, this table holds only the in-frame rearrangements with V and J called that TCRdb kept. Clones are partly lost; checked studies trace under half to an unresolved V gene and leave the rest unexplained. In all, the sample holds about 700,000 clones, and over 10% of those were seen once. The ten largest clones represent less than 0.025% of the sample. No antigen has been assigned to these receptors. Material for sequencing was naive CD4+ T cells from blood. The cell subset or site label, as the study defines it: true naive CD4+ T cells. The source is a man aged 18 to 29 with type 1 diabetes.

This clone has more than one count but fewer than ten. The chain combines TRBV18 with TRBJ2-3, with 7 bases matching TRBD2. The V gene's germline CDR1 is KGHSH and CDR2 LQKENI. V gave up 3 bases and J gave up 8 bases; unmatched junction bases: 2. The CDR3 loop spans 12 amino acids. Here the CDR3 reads CASSPGRGTQYF. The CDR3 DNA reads TGTGCCAGCTCACCGGGGAGGGGTACGCAGTATTTT.

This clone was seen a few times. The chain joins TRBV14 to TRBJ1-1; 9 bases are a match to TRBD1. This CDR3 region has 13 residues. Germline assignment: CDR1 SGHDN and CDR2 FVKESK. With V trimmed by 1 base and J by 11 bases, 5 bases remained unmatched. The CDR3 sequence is CASSQVGTGRAFF. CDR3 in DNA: TGTGCCAGCAGCCAAGTTGGGACAGGGCGCGCTTTCTTT.

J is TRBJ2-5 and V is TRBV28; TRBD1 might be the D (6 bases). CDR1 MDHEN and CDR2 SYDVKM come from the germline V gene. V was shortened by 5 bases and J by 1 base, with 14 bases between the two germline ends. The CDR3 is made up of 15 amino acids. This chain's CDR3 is CASSGAGVSQETQYF. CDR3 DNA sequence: TGTGCCAGCAGTGGGGCAGGGGTTAGCCAAGAGACCCAGTACTTC.

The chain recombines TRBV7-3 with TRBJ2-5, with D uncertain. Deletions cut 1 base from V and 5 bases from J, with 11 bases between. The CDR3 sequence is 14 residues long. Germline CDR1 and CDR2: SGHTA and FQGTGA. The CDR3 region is CASSLMSSGETQYF. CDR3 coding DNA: TGTGCCAGCAGCTTAATGAGCTCCGGCGAGACCCAGTACTTC.

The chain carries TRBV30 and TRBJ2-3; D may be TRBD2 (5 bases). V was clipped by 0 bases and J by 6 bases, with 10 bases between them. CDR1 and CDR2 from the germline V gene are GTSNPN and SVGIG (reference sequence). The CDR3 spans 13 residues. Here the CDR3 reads CAWSVRAVDTQYF. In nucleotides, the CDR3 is TGTGCCTGGAGTGTAAGAGCGGTCGATACGCAGTATTTT.

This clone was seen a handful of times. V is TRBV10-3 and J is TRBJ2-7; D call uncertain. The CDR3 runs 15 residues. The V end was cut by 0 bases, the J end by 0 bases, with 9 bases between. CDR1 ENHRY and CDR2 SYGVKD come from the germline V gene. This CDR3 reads CAISESTGSSYEQYF. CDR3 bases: TGTGCCATCAGTGAGTCGACTGGTAGCTCCTACGAGCAGTACTTC.

The CDR3 nucleotides are TGTGCCAGCTCACCCCGGCGAGAGGGGTGGTACGAGCAGTACTTC. It specifies CASSPRREGWYEQYF. The chain links TRBV18 to TRBJ2-7; D assignment may be TRBD1 or TRBD2 (5 bases each). Trimming removed 3 bases from V and 4 bases from J, with 16 bases in between. This CDR3 is 15 amino acids long. From germline, CDR1 is KGHSH and CDR2 LQKENI.

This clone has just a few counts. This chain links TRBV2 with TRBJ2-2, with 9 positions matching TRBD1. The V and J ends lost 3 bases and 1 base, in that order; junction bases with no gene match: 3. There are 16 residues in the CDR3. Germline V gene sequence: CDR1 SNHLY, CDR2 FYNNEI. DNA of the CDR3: TGTGCCAGCAGTGAGTCGGGACAGGGGAACACCGGGGAGCTGTTTTTT. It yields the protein CASSESGQGNTGELFF.

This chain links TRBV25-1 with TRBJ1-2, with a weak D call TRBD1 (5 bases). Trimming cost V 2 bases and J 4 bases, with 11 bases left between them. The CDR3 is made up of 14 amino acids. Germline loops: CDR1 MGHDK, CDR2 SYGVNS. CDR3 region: CASSENPGIYGYTF. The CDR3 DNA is TGTGCCAGCAGTGAAAACCCAGGGATCTATGGCTACACCTTC.

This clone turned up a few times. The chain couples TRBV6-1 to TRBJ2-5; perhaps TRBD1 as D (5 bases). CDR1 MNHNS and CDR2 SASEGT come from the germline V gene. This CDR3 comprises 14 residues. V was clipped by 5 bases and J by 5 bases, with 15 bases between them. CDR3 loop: CASSRTPREETQYF. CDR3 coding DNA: TGTGCCAGCAGTCGGACACCACGAGAGGAGACCCAGTACTTC.

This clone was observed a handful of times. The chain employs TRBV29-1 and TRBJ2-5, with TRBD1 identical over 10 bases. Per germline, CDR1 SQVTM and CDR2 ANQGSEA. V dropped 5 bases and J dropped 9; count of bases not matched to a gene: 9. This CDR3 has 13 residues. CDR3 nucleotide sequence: TGCAGCGTTAATTTGGACAGGGGGTACCCCCAGTACTTC. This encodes CSVNLDRGYPQYF.

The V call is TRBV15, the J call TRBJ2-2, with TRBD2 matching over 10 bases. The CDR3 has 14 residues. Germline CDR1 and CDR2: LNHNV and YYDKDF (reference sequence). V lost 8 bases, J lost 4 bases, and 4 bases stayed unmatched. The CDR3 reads CATRLAGGTGELFF. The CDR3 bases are TGTGCCACCCGACTAGCGGGTGGCACCGGGGAGCTGTTTTTT.

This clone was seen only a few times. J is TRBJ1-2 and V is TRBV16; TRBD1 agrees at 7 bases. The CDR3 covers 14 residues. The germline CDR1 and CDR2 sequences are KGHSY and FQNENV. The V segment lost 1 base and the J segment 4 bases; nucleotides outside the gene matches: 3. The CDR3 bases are TGTGCCAGCAGCCAATATAGGGACAGCTATGGCTACACCTTC. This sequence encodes CASSQYRDSYGYTF.

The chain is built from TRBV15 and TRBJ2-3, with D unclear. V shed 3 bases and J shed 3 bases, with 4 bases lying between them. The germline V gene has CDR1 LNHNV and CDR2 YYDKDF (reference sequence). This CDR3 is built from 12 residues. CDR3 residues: CATSSETDTQYF. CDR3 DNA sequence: TGTGCCACCAGCAGCGAAACAGATACGCAGTATTTT.

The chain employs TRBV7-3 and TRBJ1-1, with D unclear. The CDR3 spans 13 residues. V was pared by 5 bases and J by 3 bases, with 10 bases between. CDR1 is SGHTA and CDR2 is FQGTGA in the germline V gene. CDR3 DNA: TGTGCCAGCAGCCCCCAGAGGGACACTGAAGCTTTCTTT. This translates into CASSPQRDTEAFF.

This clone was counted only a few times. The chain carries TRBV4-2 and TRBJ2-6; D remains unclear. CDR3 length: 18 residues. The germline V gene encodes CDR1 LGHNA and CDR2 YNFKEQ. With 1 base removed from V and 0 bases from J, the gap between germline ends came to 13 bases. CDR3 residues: CASSQGADGNSGANVLTF. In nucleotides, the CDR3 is TGTGCCAGCAGCCAAGGTGCGGACGGAAACTCTGGGGCCAACGTCCTGACTTTC.

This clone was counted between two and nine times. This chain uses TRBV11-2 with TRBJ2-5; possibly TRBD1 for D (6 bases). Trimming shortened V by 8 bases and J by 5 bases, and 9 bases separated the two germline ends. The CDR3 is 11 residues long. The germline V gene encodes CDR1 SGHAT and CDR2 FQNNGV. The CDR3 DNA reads TGTGCCAGCGGGGGCGTGGAGACCCAGTACTTC. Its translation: CASGGVETQYF.

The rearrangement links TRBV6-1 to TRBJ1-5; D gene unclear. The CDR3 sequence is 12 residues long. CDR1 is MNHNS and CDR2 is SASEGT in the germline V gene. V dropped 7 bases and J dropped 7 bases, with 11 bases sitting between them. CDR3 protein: CASTPLGQPQHF. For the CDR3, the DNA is TGTGCCAGCACCCCACTCGGCCAGCCCCAGCATTTT.

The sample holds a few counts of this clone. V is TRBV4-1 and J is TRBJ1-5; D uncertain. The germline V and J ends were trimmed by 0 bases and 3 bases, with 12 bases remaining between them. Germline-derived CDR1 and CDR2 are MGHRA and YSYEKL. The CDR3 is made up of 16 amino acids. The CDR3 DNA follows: TGCGCCAGCAGCCAAGATCCCGCAGAAACCAATCAGCCCCAGCATTTT. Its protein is CASSQDPAETNQPQHF.

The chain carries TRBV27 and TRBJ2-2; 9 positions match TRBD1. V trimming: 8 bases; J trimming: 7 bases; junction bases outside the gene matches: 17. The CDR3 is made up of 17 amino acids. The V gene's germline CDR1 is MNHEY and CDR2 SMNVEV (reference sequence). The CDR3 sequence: CASSPGPGTGNGGELFF. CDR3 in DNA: TGTGCCAGCTCCCCCGGCCCCGGGACAGGGAATGGCGGGGAGCTGTTTTTT.